This entry concerns a single T cell receptor (beta chain). As yet, its antigen is unknown. This CDR3 region has 12 residues. The record originates from a study of T-cell reconstitution after alpha-beta-depleted transplantation in children. General study points: The study traced high day-60 TCRbeta diversity in some patients to surviving recipient T cells and thymic progenitors. The origin of alpha-beta T cells about two months after transplant was reportedly several hundred expanded graft clones.

Preparing the TCRbeta library involved the use of unique molecular identifiers. TCRdb passed the PCR reads through MiXCR, listing each CDR3 protein once. The sample has fewer than 700,000 distinct CDR3 sequences; 23% are singletons. Source: PBMCs, mostly from graft donor cells, taken 360 days after TCRalphabeta/CD19-depleted stem cell transplant. The chain uses TRBV21-1 and TRBJ1-2. TRBV21-1 is assigned pseudogene status. This TCR derives from a boy in the first two years of life who had a stem cell transplant for acute myeloid leukemia, so the T cells may come from the graft donor. CDR3 sequence reads: CASSTRGYGYTF. CDR3 in DNA: TGTGCCAGCAGCACGAGAGGCTATGGCTACACCTTC.